Included here is one TCR beta chain sequence, with context. Its antigen remains unidentified. This specimen comes from a study of T cell responses to AZD1222 COVID-19 vaccine. General observations from the study: Only a handful of AZD1222 recipients, more than 5 in all, had baseline seropositivity. Recipients of two AZD1222 doses showed rising Spike-specific TCR breadth and depth.

Libraries were prepared by immunoSEQ multiplex PCR; TCRdb keeps only in-frame clonotypes and omits some of them. The repertoire holds about 110,000 clones, with almost 90% as singletons. The germline V gene has CDR1 SGHTA and CDR2 FQGNSA. The CDR3 is 11 residues long. Trimming left V 1 base short and J 8 bases short, with 5 bases between. The origin of this receptor is an adult in good health. Sequences were derived from peripheral blood, sampled on day 0 of AZD1222 vaccination. The chain couples TRBV7-2 to TRBJ1-2; no firm D call. This CDR3 reads CASSLVGGYTF. For the CDR3, the DNA is TGTGCCAGCAGCTTAGTAGGGGGCTACACCTTC.